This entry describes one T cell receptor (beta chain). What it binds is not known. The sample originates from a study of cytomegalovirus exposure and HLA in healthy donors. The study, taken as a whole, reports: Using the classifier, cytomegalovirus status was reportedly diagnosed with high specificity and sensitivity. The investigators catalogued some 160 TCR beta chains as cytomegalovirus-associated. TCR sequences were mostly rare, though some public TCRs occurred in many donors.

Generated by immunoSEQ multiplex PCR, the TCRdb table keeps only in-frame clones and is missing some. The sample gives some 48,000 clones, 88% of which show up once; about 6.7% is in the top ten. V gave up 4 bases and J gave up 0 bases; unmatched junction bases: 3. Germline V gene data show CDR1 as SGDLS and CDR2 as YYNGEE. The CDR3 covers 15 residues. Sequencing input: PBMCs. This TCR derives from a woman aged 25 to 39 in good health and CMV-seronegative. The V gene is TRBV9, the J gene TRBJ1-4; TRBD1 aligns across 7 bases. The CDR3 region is CASSPGQTTNEKLFF. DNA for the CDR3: TGTGCCAGCAGCCCGGGACAGACAACTAATGAAAAACTGTTTTTT.